This TCR beta chain was identified during a study of T cells in Graves' hyperthyroidism and ophthalmopathy. The ends were cut back, 3 bases at V and 5 bases at J, with 7 bases in the middle. Germline CDR1 and CDR2: KGHSH and LQKENI. The length of the CDR3 is 13 residues. Points from the study as a whole: Most thyroid clonotypes expanded above 0.001 were also detected in blood.

Concerning this clonotype: Its antigen is undetermined.

Researchers amplified the TCR beta CDR3 regions from RNA transcripts. The TCR CDR3 first-round RT-PCR relied on the HTBI primer set. TCRdb re-analysed the multiplex PCR reads in MiXCR, keeping a single row per CDR3 protein. The sample consists of approximately 360,000 distinct CDR3 sequences, more than 20% of them appearing once. This rearrangement joins TRBV18 to TRBJ1-4, with a possible D match to TRBD1 (6 bases). Sequenced material: blood. The TCR sequence derives from a middle-aged man with Graves' hyperthyroidism. CDR3 in amino acids: CASSPDRNEKLFF. The CDR3, as DNA: TGTGCCAGCTCACCGGACAGAAATGAAAAACTGTTTTTT. Full variable domain (outside the CDR3, taken from reference TRBV18 and TRBJ1-4): NAGVMQNPRHLVRRRGQEARLRCSPMKGHSHVYWYRQLPEEGLKFMVYLQKENIIDESGMPKERFSAEFPKEGPSILRIQQVVRGDSAAYFCASSPDRNEKLFFGSGTQLSVL.